Presented here are 2 T cell receptor beta chains from one specimen sequenced in a study of OX40 agonist ivuxolimab in advanced cancers. Profiling relied on immunoSEQ multiplex PCR, and the TCRdb table lists in-frame clones only, not all of them. The repertoire holds tens of thousands of clones, with more than 80% as singletons. The sample here was CD4+ or CD8+ T cells sorted from blood, taken in a trial of the OX40 agonist ivuxolimab. These receptors were taken from an adult with an advanced solid tumor such as melanoma, head and neck, liver or kidney cancer.

The CDR3 nucleotides are TGCGCCAGCAGCCGAGCCGGGGAGGGCTATGGCTACACCTTC. Its protein is CASSRAGEGYGYTF. V is TRBV4-1 and J is TRBJ1-2, with no clear D. Per the germline V gene, CDR1 is MGHRA and CDR2 is YSYEKL. V was pared by 4 bases and J by 4 bases, with 13 bases between. The CDR3 is 14 residues long.

About this clone: Mismatch with germline at one junction end may stem from a read error. The V call is TRBV4-1, the J call TRBJ2-3; TRBD2 might be the D (6 bases). This CDR3 region has 19 residues. CDR1 and CDR2 from the germline V gene are MGHRA and YSYEKL. In DNA form, the CDR3 reads TGCGCCAGCAGCCAAGATGCGGGACTCCGGCGTTCGATTACAGTTACGCAGTATTTT. Protein product: CASSQDAGLRRSITVTQYF.